These T cell receptor beta chains were read from a single sample in a study of T cell clones after liver transplantation. Profiled with immunoSEQ multiplex PCR; TCRdb holds only in-frame clones, not every one. The repertoire consists of around 97,000 clones, with about 88% occurring once and the leading ten covering approximately 3%. Specimen: CD4+ T cells from blood, collected around 48 months after liver transplant. The receptors here all came from a human patient who received a liver transplant. Some T cells may have come from the graft donor. The CDR3 runs from the conserved cysteine through the conserved F or W. Fields, in order: CDR3 DNA, CDR3 protein, D gene, J gene, clone size, V gene. A D gene is named only where the DNA matches it firmly. Only some rows state a clone size, as once, few, many or a class for expanded clones.

DNA: TGTGCCAGTAGTATCCAGAACACTGAAGCTTTCTTT
CDR3: CASSIQNTEAFF
D: -
J: TRBJ1-1
size: medium-sized
V: TRBV19

DNA: TGTGCCAGCAGTTCTACGGAGACCCAGTACTTC
CDR3: CASSSTETQYF
D: -
J: TRBJ2-5
size: -
V: TRBV11-2

DNA: TGTGCCAGCAGCTTAGCGGGTGGCTCCTACGAGCAGTACTTC
CDR3: CASSLAGGSYEQYF
D: -
J: TRBJ2-7
size: -
V: TRBV7-2

DNA: TGTGCCAGCAGCGTAGATCTCAGGGACACAGATACGCAGTATTTT
CDR3: CASSVDLRDTDTQYF
D: -
J: TRBJ2-3
size: -
V: TRBV9

DNA: TGTGCCAGCAGCTCTTTCCCTCGGACAGGCTTAGGGGAGACCCAGTACTTC
CDR3: CASSSFPRTGLGETQYF
D: TRBD1
J: TRBJ2-5
size: -
V: TRBV7-2

DNA: TGCGCCAGCAGCTTGGCCACCGCACTAGCGGGACCATCTAGCACAGATACGCAGTATTTT
CDR3: CASSLATALAGPSSTDTQYF
D: TRBD2
J: TRBJ2-3
size: -
V: TRBV5-1

DNA: TGCGCCAGCAGCTTCCAGGGAGGTGGAGAGACCCAGTACTTC
CDR3: CASSFQGGGETQYF
D: -
J: TRBJ2-5
size: once
V: TRBV5-1

DNA: TGTGCCAGCAGGTCGACAGGGGGCGTCTCCAAAAACATTCAGTACTTC
CDR3: CASRSTGGVSKNIQYF
D: TRBD1
J: TRBJ2-4
size: -
V: TRBV7-9

DNA: TGTGCCAGCAGTGATCGAGGGGAGAAACTGTTTTTT
CDR3: CASSDRGEKLFF
D: -
J: TRBJ1-4
size: -
V: TRBV25-1

DNA: TGTGCCAGCTCAACACCAGCCCTTTCTGAAGCTTTCTTT
CDR3: CASSTPALSEAFF
D: -
J: TRBJ1-1
size: -
V: TRBV28

DNA: TGCGCCAGCAGCCAAGGGACAGTGAACACTGAAGCTTTCTTT
CDR3: CASSQGTVNTEAFF
D: TRBD1
J: TRBJ1-1
size: -
V: TRBV5-1

DNA: TGTGCCGGCACAGGGGGCGCTTTCTCCTACGAGCAGTACTTC
CDR3: CAGTGGAFSYEQYF
D: TRBD1
J: TRBJ2-7
size: -
V: TRBV30

DNA: TGCAGCGTTGAATTGGGGGGTAGGGCCAACGTCCTGACTTTC
CDR3: CSVELGGRANVLTF
D: -
J: TRBJ2-6
size: -
V: TRBV29-1

DNA: TGCGCCAGCAGCTTCTCCTCCTCCGACCGGGACGAGCTTCGAGAAAACATTCAGTACTTC
CDR3: CASSFSSSDRDELRENIQYF
D: -
J: TRBJ2-4
size: -
V: TRBV5-1

DNA: TGTGCCAGCAGTTTAGACGGGAGGGGAGAAGGGCAAGAGACCCAGTACTTC
CDR3: CASSLDGRGEGQETQYF
D: TRBD2
J: TRBJ2-5
size: -
V: TRBV27

DNA: TGTGCCACCAAGCTGGACAGGGGGTCAGATACGCAGTATTTT
CDR3: CATKLDRGSDTQYF
D: TRBD1
J: TRBJ2-3
size: -
V: TRBV19

DNA: TGTGCCAGCAGTCGCGACGTACTTTCTACAGGGGGTGGCTACACCTTC
CDR3: CASSRDVLSTGGGYTF
D: TRBD1
J: TRBJ1-2
size: -
V: TRBV28

DNA: TGTGCCTGGAGAGGGGACAGGGGCACCGGGGAGCTGTTTTTT
CDR3: CAWRGDRGTGELFF
D: TRBD1
J: TRBJ2-2
size: -
V: TRBV30

DNA: TGTGCCAGCAGCTTGCGGACAGGGCCCTACGAGCAGTACTTC
CDR3: CASSLRTGPYEQYF
D: TRBD1
J: TRBJ2-7
size: -
V: TRBV5-4

DNA: TGTGCCAGCAGCTTCCGGGAGCAACTCACAGATACGCAGTATTTT
CDR3: CASSFREQLTDTQYF
D: -
J: TRBJ2-3
size: -
V: TRBV7-9

DNA: TGTGCCAGCAGCTTGACCGGGGGGACAGTAGAGGGCACTGAAGCTTTCTTT
CDR3: CASSLTGGTVEGTEAFF
D: TRBD1
J: TRBJ1-1
size: -
V: TRBV5-5

DNA: TGTGCCAGCTCCTCGTGGGGGGCCTACAATGAGCAGTTCTTC
CDR3: CASSSWGAYNEQFF
D: -
J: TRBJ2-1
size: -
V: TRBV18